The next 28 T cell receptor beta chains were all read from a single sample in a study of blood T cell repertoires in COVID-19. Using immunoSEQ multiplex PCR, the repertoire was profiled, and TCRdb retains in-frame clones only, with some absent. This table has fewer than 300,000 clones, around 86% appearing once. The sequenced material came from peripheral blood. These receptors were collected from a man in his fifties or sixties with COVID-19, enrolled during active disease.

This clone was observed a single time. This sequence joins TRBV7-9 and TRBJ2-1, with TRBD2 identical over 7 bases. With 2 bases clipped from V and 10 bases from J, the junction kept 17 bases outside the gene matches. This CDR3 is 17 amino acids long. Germline V gives CDR1 SEHNR, CDR2 FQNEAQ (reference sequence). The CDR3 is CASSLRTSLGQRSEQFF. The CDR3 DNA follows: TGTGCCAGCAGCTTAAGGACTAGTCTAGGGCAACGTTCGGAGCAGTTCTTC.

The V and J genes are TRBV21-1 and TRBJ1-5; TRBD1, the D gene given by the table, was not confirmed from the DNA. TRBV21-1 is flagged as a pseudogene. CDR3 length: 17 residues. Here the CDR3 DNA reads TGTGCCAGCAGCAAAGGGGACAGGGGGCATTGTTATCAGCCCCAGCATTTT. The encoded protein is CASSKGDRGHCYQPQHF.

This clone showed up just a few times. This chain links TRBV30 with TRBJ2-3; possibly TRBD1 for D (6 bases). Trimming cost V 3 bases and J 7 bases, with 20 bases left between them. CDR3 size: 15 residues. Germline CDR1 and CDR2: GTSNPN and SVGIG (reference sequence). The CDR3 bases are TGTGCCTGGAGGGTTTTGGGACAATCAAGGAATACGCAGTATTTT. Protein: CAWRVLGQSRNTQYF.

V gene TRBV7-3 combines with J gene TRBJ2-1, with 8 bases that match TRBD1. J lost 8 bases, V lost 0 bases, and 6 bases had no gene match. Germline V gene sequence: CDR1 SGHTA, CDR2 FQGTGA. The CDR3 contains 15 residues. The DNA of the CDR3 is TGTGCCAGCAGCTTAACCCCGGACAGGGTCCATGAGCAGTTCTTC. This sequence encodes CASSLTPDRVHEQFF.

In nucleotides, the CDR3 is TGTGCCAGCAGTTATACACAGGGCTACCCAAATCAGCCCCAGCATTTT. This codes for CASSYTQGYPNQPQHF. This chain uses TRBV6-2 or TRBV6-3 with TRBJ1-5; D might be TRBD1 (6 bases). The germline V gene encodes CDR1 MNHEY and CDR2 SVGEGT. This CDR3 has 16 amino acids. Trimming left V 3 bases short and J 4 bases short, with 16 bases between.

This chain uses TRBV29-1 with TRBJ2-2; 7 bases align to TRBD1. There are 15 residues in the CDR3. Germline V lookup: CDR1 SQVTM, CDR2 ANQGSEA. V was pared by 5 bases and J by 1 base, with 7 bases of the junction left unmatched. The CDR3: CSVLGTEMNTGELFF. In DNA, the CDR3 is TGCAGCGTTCTAGGGACAGAGATGAACACCGGGGAGCTGTTTTTT.

This chain uses TRBV19 with TRBJ1-1, with D maybe TRBD1 (6 bases). CDR1 and CDR2 from the germline V gene are LNHDA and SQIVND (reference sequence). The V end was cut by 7 bases, the J end by 1 base, with 22 bases between. There are 17 residues in the CDR3. The CDR3 spells CASTRAQRGGPNTEAFF. The DNA for the CDR3 is TGTGCCAGTACCCGAGCCCAGAGGGGGGGGCCGAACACTGAAGCTTTCTTT.

The V and J genes are TRBV12-5 and TRBJ2-7, with TRBD1 matching over 11 bases. CDR1 LGHNT and CDR2 FRNRAP come from the germline V gene. The CDR3 is made up of 13 amino acids. V shed 5 bases, J shed 6 bases, and the junction held 3 bases outside the gene matches. CDR3 nucleotides: TGTGCTAGTGGTGGGACAGGGGGGGTCGAGCAGTACTTC. Amino acids: CASGGTGGVEQYF.

This chain joins TRBV3-1 (or the pseudogene TRBV3-2) and TRBJ2-7; 8 nucleotides line up with TRBD1. This CDR3 contains 16 residues. V was pared by 0 bases and J by 1 base, with 5 bases of the junction left unmatched. The germline V gene encodes CDR1 LGHDT and CDR2 YNNKEL (reference sequence). For the CDR3, the DNA is TGTGCCAGCAGCCAAGATAGGACAGGGCGATCCTACGAGCAGTACTTC. Encoded protein: CASSQDRTGRSYEQYF.

This rearrangement joins TRBV6-5 to TRBJ1-5; no firm D call. The CDR3 is 15 amino acids. Germline loops: CDR1 MNHEY, CDR2 SVGAGI. V was trimmed by 0 bases and J by 0 bases, leaving 6 bases between them. CDR3 amino acids: CASSYSAVSNQPQHF. DNA for the CDR3: TGTGCCAGCAGTTACTCGGCAGTTAGCAATCAGCCCCAGCATTTT.

The chain joins TRBV19 to TRBJ1-3; TRBD1 agrees at 9 bases. Germline V gene lookup returns CDR1 LNHDA and CDR2 SQIVND (reference sequence). The V segment lost 6 bases and the J segment 3 bases; nucleotides outside the gene matches: 3. The CDR3 covers 14 residues. CDR3 region: CASSGTGFGNTIYF. The CDR3 nucleotides read TGTGCCAGTAGCGGGACAGGGTTTGGAAACACCATATATTTT.

The chain has TRBV5-8 and TRBJ2-5; 7 nucleotides match TRBD1. In germline, CDR1 is SGHTS, CDR2 YDEGEE. V lost 1 base to trimming and J lost 1 base; unmatched junction nucleotides: 1. The CDR3 has 14 amino acids. CDR3 bases: TGTGCCAGCAGCTTGACAGGGGTCCAAGAGACCCAGTACTTC. Its translation: CASSLTGVQETQYF.

V and J are TRBV7-2 and TRBJ2-7; tentatively, D is TRBD1 (5 bases). The length of the CDR3 is 15 residues. Germline V gene sequence: CDR1 SGHTA, CDR2 FQGNSA. The V end lost 0 bases, the J end lost 0 bases, and 9 bases lay between the germline ends. CDR3 in amino acids: CASSLARVRSYEQYF. Here the CDR3 DNA reads TGTGCCAGCAGCTTAGCCAGGGTCCGCTCCTACGAGCAGTACTTC. The variable domain in full, completed from reference TRBV7-2 and TRBJ2-7, reads GAGVSQSPSNKVTEKGKDVELRCDPISGHTALYWYRQSLGQGLEFLIYFQGNSAPDKSGLPSDRFSAERTGGSVSTLTIQRTQQEDSAVYLCASSLARVRSYEQYFGPGTRLTVT.

The V and J genes are TRBV7-2 and TRBJ2-3; D unresolved. Trimming took 1 base from V and 1 from J, leaving 6 bases between them. The germline V gene encodes CDR1 SGHTA and CDR2 FQGNSA. The CDR3 is 14 residues long. CDR3 region: CASSLGARTDTQYF. The CDR3 nucleotides read TGTGCCAGCAGCTTAGGAGCGCGCACAGATACGCAGTATTTT.

The rearrangement joins TRBV5-1 to TRBJ2-3; 10 bases agree with TRBD2. The germline V gene encodes CDR1 SGHRS and CDR2 YFSETQ. The CDR3 is 16 residues long. V gave up 0 bases and J gave up 4 bases; unmatched junction bases: 5. CDR3 in DNA: TGCGCCAGCAGCTTGGAGGGACTAGCGTTCTCAGATACGCAGTATTTT. Amino acid sequence: CASSLEGLAFSDTQYF. The full variable domain, in which reference TRBV5-1 and TRBJ2-3 provide the parts outside the CDR3, is KAGVTQTPRYLIKTRGQQVTLSCSPISGHRSVSWYQQTPGQGLQFLFEYFSETQRNKGNFPGRFSGRQFSNSRSEMNVSTLELGDSALYLCASSLEGLAFSDTQYFGPGTRLTVL.

This chain uses TRBV24-1 with TRBJ2-4; TRBD1 matches 9 bases. Germline V gene lookup returns CDR1 KGHDR and CDR2 SFDVKD. The junction had 6 bases not matched to a gene; V was cut back by 4 bases and J by 0 bases. The CDR3 loop spans 17 amino acids. The CDR3 nucleotides are TGTGCCACCAGTGACCTAGGGACAGGGTTAGCCAAAAACATTCAGTACTTC. It specifies CATSDLGTGLAKNIQYF.

The V call is TRBV6-4, the J call TRBJ1-2, with D tentatively TRBD1 (5 bases). Germline CDR1 reads MRHNA; CDR2 reads SNTAGT. The CDR3 sequence is 14 residues long. Trimming shortened V by 6 bases and J by 10 bases, and 21 bases separated the two germline ends. The CDR3 region is CASSKEFGHNFYTF. The CDR3 coding sequence is TGTGCCAGCAGCAAGGAATTTGGACACAACTTCTACACCTTC.

V gene TRBV28 combines with J gene TRBJ2-2; 12 bases match TRBD2. Germline V CDR1 and CDR2: MDHEN, SYDVKM. With V trimmed by 5 bases and J by 7 bases, 17 bases remained unmatched. The CDR3 spans 19 residues. CDR3 sequence: CASSISPGLAGGRGGELFF. CDR3 nucleotide sequence: TGTGCCAGCAGTATCAGTCCGGGCCTAGCGGGGGGGCGAGGCGGGGAGCTGTTTTTT.

This clone appeared a single time. The V call is TRBV6-5, the J call TRBJ1-1, with 9 bases identical to TRBD1. With V trimmed by 6 bases and J by 5 bases, 10 bases remained unmatched. CDR1 is MNHEY and CDR2 is SVGAGI in the germline V gene. This CDR3 is 15 amino acids long. CDR3 sequence reads: CASSPQQGADTEAFF. DNA for the CDR3: TGTGCCAGCAGCCCCCAACAGGGGGCGGATACTGAAGCTTTCTTT.

This clone was observed once. This chain joins TRBV7-9 and TRBJ2-3, with TRBD2 as a possible D gene (7 bases). There are 15 residues in the CDR3. CDR1 is SEHNR and CDR2 is FQNEAQ in the germline V gene (reference sequence). Trimming cost V 5 bases and J 2 bases, with 14 bases left between them. CDR3 nucleotide sequence: TGTGCCAGCAGCCTTAGGGGGGGGGACACAGATACGCAGTATTTT. Translating gives CASSLRGGDTDTQYF.

This chain uses TRBV7-2 with TRBJ1-1, with D perhaps matching TRBD1 (6 bases). V lost 3 bases and J lost 5, with 13 bases in between. There are 14 residues in the CDR3. Per germline, CDR1 SGHTA and CDR2 FQGNSA. The CDR3 here is CASSFGQFGTEAFF. The CDR3 bases are TGTGCCAGCAGCTTTGGACAGTTCGGGACTGAAGCTTTCTTT.

In the case of this clone: The same CDR3 is also encoded by other DNA sequences in this sample. This chain links TRBV7-2 with TRBJ1-1, with D possibly TRBD1 on 5 matching bases. The V and J ends lost 2 bases and 1 base respectively, with 5 bases between them. The CDR3 length is 13 residues. CDR1 and CDR2 from the germline V gene are SGHTA and FQGNSA. Here the CDR3 DNA reads TGTGCCAGCAGCTTACAGGGGAACACTGAAGCTTTCTTT. It translates to CASSLQGNTEAFF.

The chain couples TRBV6-5 to TRBJ2-7, with a weak D call TRBD2 (5 bases). Trimming cost V 0 bases and J 3 bases, with 12 bases left between them. This CDR3 region has 15 residues. The germline gives CDR1 MNHEY, CDR2 SVGAGI. For the CDR3, the DNA is TGTGCCAGCAGTTACTCACCAGCGGAGAGCTACGAGCAGTACTTC. It encodes CASSYSPAESYEQYF.

The chain carries TRBV5-4 and TRBJ2-7; 11 bases are a match to TRBD2. After removal of 3 bases from V and 7 bases from J, the junction contained 15 bases not matched to a gene. This CDR3 has 17 residues. Germline V gene lookup returns CDR1 SGHNT and CDR2 YYREEE (reference sequence). In nucleotides, the CDR3 is TGTGCCAGCAGCTCCGGTGGGACTAGCGGCATGATCGGGGAGCAGTACTTC. Amino acid sequence: CASSSGGTSGMIGEQYF.

This chain connects TRBV18 to TRBJ1-2, with D unclear. Germline V lookup: CDR1 KGHSH, CDR2 LQKENI. The V end was cut by 5 bases, the J end by 9 bases, with 16 bases between. This CDR3 comprises 13 residues. The CDR3 loop is CASSGSAESRYTF. The CDR3 coding sequence is TGTGCCAGCTCAGGGTCAGCGGAAAGTCGCTACACCTTC.

This sequence joins TRBV23-1 and TRBJ1-3; possible D gene TRBD1, 5 bases. TRBV23-1 is an ORF for which the function is uncertain. Trimming shortened V by 4 bases and J by 2 bases, and 15 bases separated the two germline ends. The CDR3 consists of 16 residues. The CDR3 DNA reads as TGCGCCAGCAGTCGCCACGACAGTAACACTGGAAACACCATATATTTT. Protein product: CASSRHDSNTGNTIYF.

The gene calls are TRBV5-1 and TRBJ2-6; TRBD2 matches at 7 bases. This CDR3 contains 19 residues. Germline V gene sequence: CDR1 SGHRS, CDR2 YFSETQ. The V and J ends lost 0 bases and 0 bases, in that order; junction bases with no gene match: 9. The CDR3: CASSLGVGGSGSGANVLTF. In nucleotides, the CDR3 is TGCGCCAGCAGCTTGGGAGTGGGAGGGAGCGGCTCTGGGGCCAACGTCCTGACTTTC.

The chain combines TRBV5-6 with TRBJ2-2; D possibly corresponds to TRBD1 (5 bases). This CDR3 spans 16 amino acids. Germline CDR1 reads SGHDT; CDR2 reads YYEEEE. Trimming removed 3 bases at V and 2 bases at J, with 14 bases between. Written as DNA, the CDR3 is TGTGCCAGCAGCTCGCTGGTGGGGCTTAACACCGGGGAGCTGTTTTTT. As protein: CASSSLVGLNTGELFF.